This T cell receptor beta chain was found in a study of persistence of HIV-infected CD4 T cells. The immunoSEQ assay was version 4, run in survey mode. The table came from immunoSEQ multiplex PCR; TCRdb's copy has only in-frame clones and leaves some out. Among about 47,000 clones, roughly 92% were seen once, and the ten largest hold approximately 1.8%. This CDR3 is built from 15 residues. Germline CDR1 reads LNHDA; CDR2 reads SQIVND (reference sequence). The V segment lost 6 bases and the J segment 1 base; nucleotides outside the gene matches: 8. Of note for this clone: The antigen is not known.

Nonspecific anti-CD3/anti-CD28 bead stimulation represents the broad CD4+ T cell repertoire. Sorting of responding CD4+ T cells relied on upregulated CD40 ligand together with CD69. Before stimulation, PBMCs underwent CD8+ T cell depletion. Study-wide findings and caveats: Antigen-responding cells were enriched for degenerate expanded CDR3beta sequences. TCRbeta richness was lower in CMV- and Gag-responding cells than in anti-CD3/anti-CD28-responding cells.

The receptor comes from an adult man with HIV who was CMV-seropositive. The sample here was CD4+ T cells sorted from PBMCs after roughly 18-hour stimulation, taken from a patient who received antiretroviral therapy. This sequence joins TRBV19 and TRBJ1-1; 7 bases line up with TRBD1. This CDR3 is CASRASTGRNTEAFF. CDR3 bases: TGTGCCAGTAGAGCCTCGACAGGGCGGAACACTGAAGCTTTCTTT.